Listed below are T cell receptor beta chains from one sample, sequenced in a study of blood T cell repertoires in COVID-19. Here immunoSEQ multiplex PCR was the method, and the copy in TCRdb shows in-frame clones only, minus some. The profile covers 150,000 or so clones, with approximately 86% appearing a single time and about 8.2% taken by the ten largest. The sample was peripheral blood. The origin of the receptors is a man between 60 and 75 years old with acute or convalescent COVID-19. Each CDR3 is given with its conserved first and last residue. The order of the fields is clone size, J gene, CDR3 length, V gene, D gene, CDR3 protein, CDR3 DNA. A D gene is named only where the DNA matches it firmly. For some rows the clone size is stated as once, few or many, or as a class when expanded; others skip it.

NA TRBJ1-1 14 TRBV27 NA CASSFSGANTEAFF TGTGCCAGCAGTTTCTCTGGGGCTAACACTGAAGCTTTCTTT
NA TRBJ2-1 15 TRBV28 TRBD2 CASHITLAGVDEQFF TGTGCCAGCCACATAACGCTAGCGGGAGTGGATGAGCAGTTCTTC
NA TRBJ1-2 13 TRBV30 NA CAWKGDPNYGYTF TGTGCCTGGAAAGGGGATCCTAACTATGGCTACACCTTC
NA TRBJ2-1 16 TRBV4-1 NA CASSQPPGPGYNEQFF TGCGCCAGCAGCCAACCGCCTGGGCCAGGCTACAATGAGCAGTTCTTC
NA TRBJ2-4 14 TRBV5-1 NA CASSLDGVRGIQYF TGCGCCAGCAGCTTGGACGGGGTTCGCGGCATTCAGTACTTC
NA TRBJ1-5 17 TRBV19 TRBD1 CASSIDPGTGGYQPQHF TGTGCCAGTAGTATAGACCCGGGGACAGGGGGTTATCAGCCCCAGCATTTT
NA TRBJ1-2 15 TRBV9 NA CASSVGQGRRYGYTF TGTGCCAGCAGCGTAGGGCAGGGAAGGCGCTATGGCTACACCTTC
NA TRBJ2-1 14 TRBV7-9 NA CASSFRSSYNEQFF TGTGCCAGCAGCTTTCGGAGCTCCTACAATGAGCAGTTCTTC
NA TRBJ1-2 14 TRBV24-1 NA CATSDSVRDYGYTF TGTGCCACCAGTGATTCGGTCAGGGACTATGGCTACACCTTC
NA TRBJ2-7 13 TRBV28 TRBD2 CATEAGGKNEQYF TGTGCAACCGAAGCGGGAGGAAAAAACGAGCAGTACTTC
NA TRBJ2-5 18 TRBV7-2 TRBD2 CASSLKGLAGAIQETQYF TGTGCCAGCAGCTTGAAGGGACTAGCGGGAGCCATACAAGAGACCCAGTACTTC
NA TRBJ2-5 14 TRBV5-1 TRBD2 CASSSAGGPETQYF TGCGCCAGCAGCTCAGCGGGAGGGCCGGAGACCCAGTACTTC
NA TRBJ1-5 15 TRBV18 NA CASSEHRDSYQPQHF TGTGCCAGCTCAGAGCACCGGGACTCCTATCAGCCCCAGCATTTT
once TRBJ1-1 13 TRBV5-1 NA CASSPGEDTEAFF TGCGCCAGCAGCCCCGGGGAGGACACTGAAGCTTTCTTT
NA TRBJ1-5 17 TRBV27 NA CASSLRPPGYSNQPQHF TGTGCCAGCAGTTTACGACCGCCCGGGTATAGCAATCAGCCCCAGCATTTT
NA TRBJ2-7 15 TRBV27 TRBD1 CASSLIRDRGSEQYF TGTGCCAGCAGTTTAATCCGGGACAGGGGAAGCGAGCAGTACTTC
few TRBJ2-1 17 TRBV6-2/TRBV6-3 NA CASSYSKADKDGDQQFF TGTGCCAGCAGTTACTCGAAGGCGGACAAAGACGGTGATCAGCAGTTCTTC
NA TRBJ2-7 11 TRBV29-1 TRBD2 CSVGGGYEQYF TGCAGCGTTGGGGGGGGCTACGAGCAGTACTTC
NA TRBJ1-2 15 TRBV5-1 TRBD1 CASSSRQGGRAGYTF TGCGCCAGCAGCTCTCGACAGGGGGGAAGGGCTGGCTACACCTTC
NA TRBJ2-3 15 TRBV7-6 TRBD2 CASSFTGGGADTQYF TGTGCCAGCAGCTTCACGGGAGGGGGGGCAGATACGCAGTATTTT
NA TRBJ2-1 13 TRBV5-1 NA CASSLGPGGEQFF TGCGCCAGCAGCTTGGGTCCTGGAGGGGAGCAGTTCTTC
NA TRBJ2-7 15 TRBV6-5 TRBD1 CASTFRDRVAYEQYF TGTGCCAGCACTTTCCGGGACAGGGTGGCCTACGAGCAGTACTTC
NA TRBJ1-2 15 TRBV28 NA CASSLGADAWYGYTF TGTGCCAGCAGTTTAGGGGCGGACGCTTGGTATGGCTACACCTTC
NA TRBJ2-7 15 TRBV5-1 TRBD2 CASSLEVAGVDEQYF TGCGCCAGCAGCTTGGAGGTAGCGGGAGTTGACGAGCAGTACTTC
NA TRBJ2-7 12 TRBV2 NA CASSDSPYEQYF TGTGCCAGCAGTGACTCCCCCTACGAGCAGTACTTC
NA TRBJ2-5 13 TRBV6-1 NA CASSEWGPETQYF TGTGCCAGCAGTGAATGGGGGCCAGAGACCCAGTACTTC
NA TRBJ2-5 15 TRBV27 NA CASRLLDRGQETQYF TGTGCCAGCAGGCTGCTGGACAGAGGCCAAGAGACCCAGTACTTC
NA TRBJ2-1 17 TRBV9 TRBD2 CASSVRLAGGRYNEQFF TGTGCCAGCAGCGTACGGCTAGCGGGTGGTCGCTACAATGAGCAGTTCTTC
NA TRBJ1-1 16 TRBV28 NA CASSLGGGQAATEAFF TGTGCCAGCAGTTTAGGGGGGGGCCAGGCGGCCACTGAAGCTTTCTTT
once TRBJ2-5 12 TRBV7-9 NA CASSLTEETQYF TGTGCCAGCAGCTTGACTGAAGAGACCCAGTACTTC
NA TRBJ2-5 18 TRBV7-6 TRBD2 CASSLEVGTSGRKETQYF TGTGCCAGCAGCTTAGAGGTGGGGACTAGCGGGAGAAAAGAGACCCAGTACTTC
NA TRBJ2-3 13 TRBV6-5 NA CASSLEQTDTQYF TGTGCCAGCAGTCTCGAACAGACAGATACGCAGTATTTT
once TRBJ1-2 18 TRBV24-1 TRBD1 CATSDQPGQGTGGYGYTF TGTGCCACCAGTGATCAACCGGGACAGGGGACAGGTGGCTATGGCTACACCTTC
NA TRBJ1-2 12 TRBV28 NA CASSRSIYGYTF TGTGCCAGCAGCCGCAGTATTTATGGCTACACCTTC
NA TRBJ2-5 15 TRBV5-8 TRBD2 CASSPGLAVSETQYF TGTGCCAGCAGCCCGGGACTAGCGGTCTCGGAGACCCAGTACTTC
NA TRBJ2-7 13 TRBV10-2 NA CASSGLGAYEQYF TGCGCCAGCAGCGGACTCGGCGCCTACGAGCAGTACTTC
NA TRBJ1-2 12 TRBV11-2 TRBD1 CASSVRDRGYTF TGTGCCAGCAGCGTCCGGGACAGGGGGTACACCTTC
NA TRBJ2-1 15 TRBV2 TRBD2 CASMGGLAGGREQFF TGTGCCAGCATGGGAGGACTAGCGGGAGGGCGAGAGCAGTTCTTC
NA TRBJ2-1 13 TRBV16 TRBD1 CASSPDLRDRVIF TGTGCCAGCAGCCCTGACTTACGGGACAGGGTGATCTTC
NA TRBJ1-1 13 TRBV27 TRBD1 CASQTGYGTEAFF TGTGCCAGCCAGACAGGGTATGGGACTGAAGCTTTCTTT
NA TRBJ2-3 14 TRBV7-2 NA CASSLFAGTDTQYF TGTGCCAGCAGCCTCTTCGCGGGCACAGATACGCAGTATTTT
NA TRBJ2-1 12 TRBV6-5 TRBD2 CASSTSGRGQFF TGTGCCAGCAGTACTAGCGGGAGGGGACAGTTCTTC
NA TRBJ2-7 21 TRBV15 TRBD2 CATSRDHPLAGGSLRGDEQYF TGTGCCACCAGCAGAGACCATCCACTAGCGGGAGGGTCCCTTCGTGGGGACGAGCAGTACTTC
once TRBJ1-2 14 TRBV21-1 NA CASSKGQGATRYTF TGTGCCAGCAGCAAAGGACAGGGGGCCACTCGCTACACCTTC
NA TRBJ2-3 16 TRBV14 TRBD2 CASSLQPGLATDTQYF TGTGCCAGCAGCCTACAACCGGGACTAGCGACGGATACGCAGTATTTT
NA TRBJ1-2 12 TRBV19 TRBD1 CASSNRGDGYTF TGTGCCAGTAGTAACAGGGGGGATGGCTACACCTTC
NA TRBJ2-7 17 TRBV4-1 NA CASSPASDSYSSYEQYF TGCGCCAGCAGCCCCGCCTCAGACAGTTACAGCTCCTACGAGCAGTACTTC
NA TRBJ1-2 14 TRBV28 TRBD1 CASSPPRAGGGYTF TGTGCCAGCAGTCCCCCCCGGGCAGGGGGCGGCTACACCTTC
NA TRBJ2-7 13 TRBV3-1/TRBV3-2 TRBD2 CASRDYLSYEQYF TGTGCCAGCCGGGACTATCTCTCCTACGAGCAGTACTTC
NA TRBJ2-5 15 TRBV24-1 NA CATSDLTGMVETQYF TGTGCCACCAGTGATTTAACAGGGATGGTAGAGACCCAGTACTTC
NA TRBJ2-7 16 TRBV18 TRBD2 CASSLLLAGVFSEQYF TGTGCCAGCTCCCTGCTACTAGCGGGAGTCTTTTCCGAGCAGTACTTC
NA TRBJ2-3 14 TRBV7-3 NA CASSLLSATDTQYF TGTGCCAGCAGCCTCCTGAGCGCCACAGATACGCAGTATTTT
NA TRBJ1-5 15 TRBV4-2 NA CASSQESGRGQPQHF TGTGCCAGCAGCCAAGAGAGCGGGCGAGGGCAGCCCCAGCATTTT